This TCR beta chain was found in a study of graft-versus-host responses after intestinal transplantation. The germline V gene encodes CDR1 SGHTA and CDR2 FQGTGA. V was trimmed by 4 bases and J by 0 bases, leaving 18 bases between them. The CDR3 length is 18 residues. Sequencing used immunoSEQ multiplex PCR; TCRdb keeps in-frame clones, though not all of them. The sample includes 9,500 to 12,000 clones, nearly 95% of them seen just once. The TCR comes from a human patient who received an intestinal transplant, so some T cells may come from the graft donor. The rearrangement uses TRBV7-3 and TRBJ2-2, with D possibly matching TRBD2 (6 bases). The source was PBMCs, collected almost 70 days after transplant. The CDR3 sequence is CASSSAAGTLANTGELFF. CDR3 DNA sequence: TGTGCCAGCAGCTCCGCCGCCGGGACTCTCGCGAACACCGGGGAGCTGTTTTTT.